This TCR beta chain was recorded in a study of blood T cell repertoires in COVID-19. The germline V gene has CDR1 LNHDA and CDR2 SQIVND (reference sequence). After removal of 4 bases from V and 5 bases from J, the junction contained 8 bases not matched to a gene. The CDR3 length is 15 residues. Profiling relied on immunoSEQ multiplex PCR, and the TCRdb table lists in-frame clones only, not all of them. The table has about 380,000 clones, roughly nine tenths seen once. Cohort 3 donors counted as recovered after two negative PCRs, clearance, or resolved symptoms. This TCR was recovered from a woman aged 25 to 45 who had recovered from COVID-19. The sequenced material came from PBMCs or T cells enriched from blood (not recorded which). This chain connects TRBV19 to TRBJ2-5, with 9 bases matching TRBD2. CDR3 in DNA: TGTGCCAGTAGTAAGGCGGGGGGGCCATGGGAGACCCAGTACTTC. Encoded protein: CASSKAGGPWETQYF. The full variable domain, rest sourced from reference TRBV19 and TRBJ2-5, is DGGITQSPKYLFRKEGQNVTLSCEQNLNHDAMYWYRQDPGQGLRLIYYSQIVNDFQKGDIAEGYSVSREKKESFPLTVTSAQKNPTAFYLCASSKAGGPWETQYFGPGTRLLVL.